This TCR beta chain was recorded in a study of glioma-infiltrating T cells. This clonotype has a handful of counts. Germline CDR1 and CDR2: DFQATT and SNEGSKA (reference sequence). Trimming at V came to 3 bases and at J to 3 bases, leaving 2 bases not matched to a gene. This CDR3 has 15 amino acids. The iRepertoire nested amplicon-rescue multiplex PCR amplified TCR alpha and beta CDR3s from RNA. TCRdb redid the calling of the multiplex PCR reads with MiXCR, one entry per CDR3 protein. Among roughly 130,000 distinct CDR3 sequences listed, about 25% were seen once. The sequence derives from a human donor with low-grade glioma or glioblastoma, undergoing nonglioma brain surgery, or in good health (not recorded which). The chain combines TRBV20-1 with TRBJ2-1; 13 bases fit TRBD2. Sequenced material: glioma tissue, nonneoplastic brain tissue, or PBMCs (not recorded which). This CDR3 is CSASGTSGNYNEQFF. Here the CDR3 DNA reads TGCAGTGCTAGTGGGACTAGCGGGAACTACAATGAGCAGTTCTTC.